This T cell receptor beta chain was sequenced for a study of lymphopenia after photon versus proton radiotherapy. Study-level points and caveats: After lymphocyte nadir, photon-treated repertoires showed oligoclonal expansion, especially CD8+ Temra.

Concerning this clone: Its target is unknown.

Data came from immunoSEQ multiplex PCR; TCRdb stores just in-frame clones and leaves some out. The profile shows roughly 49,000 clones, roughly 90% of them singletons. Germline V gene sequence: CDR1 MNHNS, CDR2 SASEGT. V lost 1 base and J lost 7, with 14 bases in between. There are 14 residues in the CDR3. The input for sequencing was peripheral blood, taken from a patient treated with photon-based radiotherapy. The receptor's source is a woman between 35 and 50 years old with cholangiocarcinoma. This sequence joins TRBV6-1 and TRBJ2-7, with D possibly TRBD2 on 6 matching bases. CDR3 sequence: CASSEGSGGREQYF. DNA for the CDR3: TGTGCCAGCAGTGAAGGGAGCGGAGGGCGGGAGCAGTACTTC.